Presented here are 12 T cell receptor beta chains from one specimen sequenced in a study of brain T cells in children with intractable seizures. Clones were sequenced by immunoSEQ multiplex PCR, and TCRdb holds only the in-frame ones, with some missing. The data show fewer than 80,000 clones, 95% to 96% seen once. This sample comprised peripheral blood, obtained at surgery. These receptors all stem from a boy less than two years old with focal cortical dysplasia and intractable seizures.

For the CDR3, the DNA is TGTGCCAGCAGTCGGGACAGCTCCTACGAGCAGTACTTC. Translation gives CASSRDSSYEQYF. The chain couples TRBV28 to TRBJ2-7, with TRBD1 identical over 7 bases. The length of the CDR3 is 13 residues. V was clipped by 5 bases and J by 0 bases; unmatched bases: 1. Germline values: CDR1 MDHEN, CDR2 SYDVKM.

This rearrangement joins TRBV3-1 (or the pseudogene TRBV3-2) to TRBJ2-3; 9 bases line up with TRBD2. The CDR3 has 17 residues. Germline CDR1 is LGHDT and CDR2 is YNNKEL (reference sequence). The junction had 12 bases not matched to a gene; V was cut back by 4 bases and J by 4 bases. The CDR3 spells CASSRAGGPFSSDTQYF. In DNA form, the CDR3 reads TGTGCCAGCAGCCGGGCGGGGGGGCCTTTTAGTTCAGATACGCAGTATTTT.

This chain joins TRBV5-1 and TRBJ2-7; 8 bases agree with TRBD1. CDR1 is SGHRS, CDR2 YFSETQ, per germline. The CDR3 has 15 residues. With V trimmed by 1 base and J by 2 bases, 5 bases remained unmatched. The CDR3 is CASSLQGAPPYEQYF. Here the CDR3 DNA reads TGCGCCAGCAGCTTGCAGGGGGCGCCCCCCTACGAGCAGTACTTC.

The V and J genes are TRBV4-2 and TRBJ2-7; 7 bases align to TRBD2. The CDR3 has 16 amino acids. Germline CDR1 reads LGHNA; CDR2 reads YNFKEQ. Trimming took 0 bases from V and 7 from J; bases not matched to a gene: 12. The CDR3 DNA follows: TGTGCCAGCAGCCAAGATTACGGGACTACCCTACGGGAGCAGTACTTC. Encoded protein: CASSQDYGTTLREQYF.

The V and J genes are TRBV4-2 and TRBJ2-3; tentative D call: TRBD2 (7 bases). CDR1 and CDR2 from the germline V gene are LGHNA and YNFKEQ. V was shortened by 0 bases and J by 4 bases, with 14 bases between the two germline ends. The CDR3 totals 16 residues. The CDR3 DNA sequence: TGTGCCAGCAGCCAAGATAGAGGGGGGGGGCCAGATACGCAGTATTTT. This gives the protein CASSQDRGGGPDTQYF.

The chain uses TRBV5-4 and TRBJ2-3, with D possibly TRBD2 on 7 matching bases. The CDR3 spans 13 residues. Germline CDR1 SGHNT, CDR2 YYREEE (reference sequence). Trimming cost V 7 bases and J 6 bases, with 15 bases left between them. CDR3: CASSRGASDTQYF. CDR3 sequence (DNA): TGTGCCAGCTCTCGGGGGGCCAGCGATACGCAGTATTTT.

CDR3 in DNA: TGTGCCACCAGTGATTTTGGGCAGAGCAATCAGCCCCAGCATTTT. This encodes CATSDFGQSNQPQHF. V gene TRBV24-1 combines with J gene TRBJ1-5; D gene uncertain. The length of the CDR3 is 15 residues. V lost 1 base and J 1 base, leaving 7 bases between the germline ends. The germline V gene has CDR1 KGHDR and CDR2 SFDVKD.

The chain joins TRBV4-2 to TRBJ2-1; 13 nucleotides match TRBD2. V trimming: 4 bases; J trimming: 6 bases; junction bases outside the gene matches: 6. Germline V gene sequence: CDR1 LGHNA, CDR2 YNFKEQ. The CDR3 contains 16 residues. CDR3 DNA: TGTGCCAGCAGCCGCTTACTAGCGGGGGGGCCCAATGAGCAGTTCTTC. It encodes CASSRLLAGGPNEQFF.

The chain is built from TRBV9 and TRBJ2-7; tentative D call: TRBD2 (5 bases). CDR3 length: 16 amino acids. V lost 0 bases, J lost 2 bases, and 15 bases lay in between. Per the germline V gene, CDR1 is SGDLS and CDR2 is YYNGEE. The CDR3 DNA follows: TGTGCCAGCAGCGTAGCACCACCGGGTAGCGCCTACGAGCAGTACTTC. Encoded protein: CASSVAPPGSAYEQYF.

The genes are TRBV2 and TRBJ2-4; D is possibly TRBD1 (6 bases). V was shortened by 5 bases and J by 3 bases, with 14 bases between the two germline ends. The CDR3 covers 15 residues. Germline assignment: CDR1 SNHLY and CDR2 FYNNEI. The CDR3 region has the DNA TGTGCCAGCAGTCCACGACAGGCCAGCAAAAACATTCAGTACTTC. Protein product: CASSPRQASKNIQYF.

This clone has a single count. The chain uses TRBV10-3 and TRBJ1-1; 8 bases agree with TRBD1. The CDR3 contains 14 residues. V lost 7 bases and J lost 1; bases outside the gene matches: 5. CDR1 and CDR2 from the germline V gene are ENHRY and SYGVKD. The CDR3 spells CAIMFGQGNTEAFF. In nucleotides, the CDR3 is TGTGCCATCATGTTTGGACAGGGGAACACTGAAGCTTTCTTT.

The V and J genes are TRBV5-1 and TRBJ2-1; D call uncertain. V lost 7 bases to trimming and J lost 8 bases, with 10 bases between them. CDR3 length equals 11 residues. Germline CDR1 and CDR2: SGHRS and YFSETQ. The CDR3 spells CASAGAYEQFF. Written as DNA, the CDR3 is TGCGCCAGCGCCGGAGCGTATGAGCAGTTCTTC.